Following are 14 T cell receptor beta chains from one sample sequenced in a study of cytomegalovirus exposure and HLA in healthy donors. The PCR contained 60 Vbeta and 13 Jbeta primers. Here immunoSEQ multiplex PCR was the method, and the copy in TCRdb shows in-frame clones only, minus some. In the table there are about 280,000 clones, approximately 90% of which are singletons. The source material was PBMCs. Receptor source: a woman aged 18-29 years in good health and CMV-seronegative.

The chain recombines TRBV5-5 with TRBJ2-7, with 9 bases fitting TRBD1. The germline CDR1 and CDR2 sequences are SGHKS and YYEKEE (reference sequence). V was clipped by 5 bases and J by 5 bases; unmatched bases: 5. The CDR3 length is 13 residues. CDR3 bases: TGTGCCAGCAGGGGACAGGGTAGACACGAGCAGTACTTC. Residues: CASRGQGRHEQYF.

V and J are TRBV9 and TRBJ1-5; tentatively, D is TRBD1 (6 bases). V gave up 4 bases and J gave up 9 bases, with 14 bases separating them. CDR1 is SGDLS, CDR2 YYNGEE, per germline. The CDR3 runs to 13 residues. CDR3 region: CASSTEGVSPQHF. The CDR3 DNA is TGTGCCAGCAGCACCGAGGGGGTTTCGCCCCAGCATTTT.

As to this clone: At one of its ends the junction is not consistent with the germline gene, which may arise from a read error. This chain uses TRBV7-9 with TRBJ1-1; D gene unclear. The germline CDR1 and CDR2 sequences are SEHNR and FQNEAQ (reference sequence). The CDR3 runs 14 residues. CDR3 sequence: CSSRRDIVNTEAFF. Written as DNA, the CDR3 is TGTTCCAGCAGGCGAGACATAGTGAACACTGAAGCTTTCTTT. Combining the CDR3 with reference TRBV7-9 and TRBJ1-1 gives the whole variable domain DTGVSQNPRHKITKRGQNVTFRCDPISEHNRLYWYRQTLGQGPEFLTYFQNEAQLEKSRLLSDRFSAERPKGSFSTLEIQRTEQGDSAMYLCSSRRDIVNTEAFFGQGTRLTVV.

J is TRBJ2-5 and V is TRBV15, with D possibly being TRBD1 (6 bases). The V end was cut by 6 bases, the J end by 4 bases, with 27 bases between. Germline CDR1 is LNHNV and CDR2 is YYDKDF (reference sequence). The CDR3 contains 18 residues. The CDR3 spells CATRGLLPDRQLRETQYF. DNA for the CDR3: TGTGCCACCAGGGGCCTTTTACCGGACAGACAGTTGAGAGAGACCCAGTACTTC.

The sample holds a few counts of this clone. The CDR3 region has the DNA TGTGCCAGCAGTTTTCGAGGGGGTAGTGAAAAACTGTTTTTT. Protein product: CASSFRGGSEKLFF. V and J are TRBV27 and TRBJ1-4, with TRBD1 as a possible D gene (6 bases). The CDR3 extends over 14 amino acids. Germline V CDR1 and CDR2: MNHEY, SMNVEV (reference sequence). Trimming removed 3 bases from V and 7 bases from J, with 12 bases in between. The entire variable domain, with the rest obtained from reference TRBV27 and TRBJ1-4, is as follows: EAQVTQNPRYLITVTGKKLTVTCSQNMNHEYMSWYRQDPGLGLRQIYYSMNVEVTDKGDVPEGYKVSRKEKRNFPLILESPSPNQTSLYFCASSFRGGSEKLFFGSGTQLSVL.

The chain employs TRBV11-2 and TRBJ2-1, with a weak D call TRBD2 (5 bases). V shed 10 bases and J shed 3 bases, with 16 bases lying between them. From germline, CDR1 is SGHAT and CDR2 FQNNGV. The CDR3 loop spans 14 amino acids. CDR3 bases: TGTGCCACCGCCTTCGGGGTGGGCTACAATGAGCAGTTCTTC. Protein sequence: CATAFGVGYNEQFF.

The DNA of the CDR3 is TGTGCCACCGCCCTGGGCGGGGGGCCCCTACTAAACATTCAGTACTTC. This translates into CATALGGGPLLNIQYF. The rearrangement joins TRBV19 to TRBJ2-4; 8 bases agree with TRBD2. Germline CDR1 and CDR2: LNHDA and SQIVND (reference sequence). This CDR3 has 16 amino acids. V shed 10 bases, J shed 6 bases, and the junction held 17 bases outside the gene matches.

The genes are TRBV6-1 and TRBJ2-7; 7 positions agree with TRBD1. The CDR3 runs 12 residues. CDR1 is MNHNS, CDR2 SASEGT, per germline. The CDR3 loop reads CAVRGHSYEQYF. The CDR3 DNA sequence: TGTGCTGTGAGGGGGCACTCCTACGAGCAGTACTTC.

The rearrangement uses TRBV9 and TRBJ1-6; D not certain. The CDR3 runs to 13 residues. Germline loops: CDR1 SGDLS, CDR2 YYNGEE. The V and J ends lost 3 bases and 6 bases respectively, with 7 bases between them. The CDR3 nucleotides read TGTGCCAGCAGCGCCACTTCTAATTCACCCCTCCACTTT. Protein product: CASSATSNSPLHF.

The CDR3 here is CASSEILAGQGGYTF. The CDR3 DNA follows: TGTGCCAGCAGTGAAATTCTGGCAGGGCAGGGAGGCTACACCTTC. This sequence joins TRBV6-1 and TRBJ1-2; possibly TRBD1 for D (5 bases). Per the germline V gene, CDR1 is MNHNS and CDR2 is SASEGT. Trimming cost V 2 bases and J 8 bases, with 18 bases left between them. The CDR3 runs to 15 residues.

The chain carries TRBV11-2 and TRBJ2-7; maybe TRBD1 (6 bases). The V and J ends lost 0 bases and 4 bases respectively, with 13 bases between them. The CDR3 is made up of 15 amino acids. Germline V lookup: CDR1 SGHAT, CDR2 FQNNGV. The DNA of the CDR3 is TGTGCCAGCAGCTTAGATCCGCAGGGGCCTTACGAGCAGTACTTC. This translates into CASSLDPQGPYEQYF.

This sequence joins TRBV6-5 and TRBJ1-1; D is ambiguous. Trimming took 7 bases from V and 1 from J, leaving 4 bases between them. This CDR3 has 11 amino acids. From germline, CDR1 is MNHEY and CDR2 SVGAGI. CDR3 in amino acids: CASNRNTEAFF. The CDR3 coding sequence is TGTGCCAGCAACAGGAACACTGAAGCTTTCTTT.

The chain uses TRBV4-1 and TRBJ2-7; perhaps TRBD1 as D (6 bases). CDR1 MGHRA and CDR2 YSYEKL come from the germline V gene. Trimming shortened V by 4 bases and J by 1 base, and 14 bases separated the two germline ends. CDR3 length: 15 residues. The CDR3 sequence is CASSLGQPGSYEQYF. Here the CDR3 DNA reads TGCGCCAGCAGCCTCGGACAGCCAGGGTCCTACGAGCAGTACTTC.

The V gene is TRBV6-1, the J gene TRBJ2-1; 9 bases map to TRBD2. Trimming removed 5 bases from V and 4 bases from J; junction bases left unmatched: 6. The CDR3 runs 15 residues. Germline CDR1 MNHNS, CDR2 SASEGT. DNA of the CDR3: TGTGCCAGCAGTCCGGGACTAGCTCAATACAATGAGCAGTTCTTC. Amino acids: CASSPGLAQYNEQFF.